The source of this T cell receptor beta chain is a study of shared clonotypes between healthy human individuals. The table came from immunoSEQ multiplex PCR; TCRdb's copy has only in-frame clones and leaves some out. The sample lists approximately 2.4 million clones, approximately 96% occurring once. Sequencing was carried out using naive CD4+ T cells sorted from blood. Subset in this sample: CD45RA+ positively selected. This receptor was identified in a man between 18 and 29 years old in good health.

In nucleotides, the CDR3 is TGTGCCAGCAGCAAGGGGCTCTCTGGGGCCAACGTCCTGACTTTC. Protein product: CASSKGLSGANVLTF. The rearrangement links TRBV11-2 to TRBJ2-6, with D possibly TRBD1 on 5 matching bases. The CDR3 runs to 15 residues. Trimming removed 5 bases from V and 0 bases from J, with 8 bases in between. Germline loops: CDR1 SGHAT, CDR2 FQNNGV.